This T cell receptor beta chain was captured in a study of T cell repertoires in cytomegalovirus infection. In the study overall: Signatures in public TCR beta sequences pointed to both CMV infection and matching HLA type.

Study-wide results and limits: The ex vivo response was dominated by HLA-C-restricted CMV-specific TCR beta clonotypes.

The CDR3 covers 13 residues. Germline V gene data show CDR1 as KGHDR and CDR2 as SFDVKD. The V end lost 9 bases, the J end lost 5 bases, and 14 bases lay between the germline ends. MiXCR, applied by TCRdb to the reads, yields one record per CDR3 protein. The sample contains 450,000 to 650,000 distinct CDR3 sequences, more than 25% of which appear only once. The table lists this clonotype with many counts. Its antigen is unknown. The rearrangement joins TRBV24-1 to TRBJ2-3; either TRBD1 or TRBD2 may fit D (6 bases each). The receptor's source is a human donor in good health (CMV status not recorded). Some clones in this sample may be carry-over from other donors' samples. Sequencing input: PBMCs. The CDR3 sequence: CATEEGGQDTQYF. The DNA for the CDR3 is TGTGCCACCGAGGAGGGGGGCCAAGATACGCAGTATTTT.